This T cell receptor beta chain was identified during a study of cytomegalovirus exposure and HLA in healthy donors. Germline CDR1 reads MNHEY; CDR2 reads SMNVEV (reference sequence). The CDR3 contains 11 residues. Unmatched junction bases numbered 5, after V lost 10 bases and J lost 5 bases. A word on this clone: Its antigen is not known.

Findings and limits, study-wide: Most TCR sequences were rare, but some public TCRs occurred in many donors. 87-base-pair reads could not separate some V segments, including TRBV6-2 and TRBV6-3.

Unrecorded immune exposures were likely, despite nominal health at sampling. The PCR had 60 Vbeta and 13 Jbeta primers. Sequenced by immunoSEQ multiplex PCR; TCRdb stores in-frame clones only, minus some. This sample has 250,000 to 350,000 clones, with around 65% found just once. V and J are TRBV27 and TRBJ2-7, with TRBD1 matching 7 bases. This clonotype was obtained from a female donor in good health and CMV-seronegative. The sequenced material came from PBMCs. The CDR3: CANRDRNEQYF. CDR3 DNA sequence: TGTGCCAACCGGGACAGAAACGAGCAGTACTTC.